A selection of T cell receptor beta chains follows, all from one sample in a study of cytomegalovirus exposure and HLA in healthy donors. Assay: immunoSEQ multiplex PCR; the TCRdb copy retains only in-frame clones and omits some. The table has some 110,000 clones, about 83% seen once; the top ten hold 4.5% to 6%. Sequencing used PBMCs. All receptors come from a man younger than 30 in good health and CMV-seronegative. CDR3s include the opening cysteine and the closing phenylalanine or tryptophan. The D gene is left open where the match is weak. Clone sizes are given selectively: once, few, many, or a class where the clone is expanded.

clone_size j_call d_call v_call cdr3_aa cdr3_nt
once TRBJ2-5 - TRBV5-1 CASSLAGSQETQYF TGCGCCAGCAGCTTGGCTGGCAGCCAAGAGACCCAGTACTTC
- TRBJ1-2 TRBD1 TRBV7-9 CASSQYGTGSYTF TGTGCCAGCAGCCAATACGGGACAGGGAGCTACACCTTC
- TRBJ2-2 TRBD1 TRBV19 CASSPLTGGNTGELFF TGTGCCAGTAGTCCGCTGACAGGGGGGAACACCGGGGAGCTGTTTTTT
- TRBJ1-2 - TRBV27 CASSLGARYGYTF TGTGCCAGCAGTTTAGGGGCAAGGTATGGCTACACCTTC
- TRBJ1-1 TRBD1 TRBV29-1 CSAGDRTDEAFF TGCAGCGCCGGGGACAGGACGGATGAAGCTTTCTTT
- TRBJ1-1 TRBD1 TRBV13 CASSAPDRGPEAFF TGTGCCAGCAGCGCCCCCGACAGGGGCCCTGAAGCTTTCTTT
- TRBJ2-7 TRBD1 TRBV27 CASSFGTGEYEQYF TGTGCCAGCAGTTTCGGGACAGGGGAATACGAGCAGTACTTC
- TRBJ1-5 TRBD1 TRBV7-2 CASRPGQGNQPQHF TGTGCCAGCAGGCCGGGACAGGGGAATCAGCCCCAGCATTTT
few TRBJ2-7 TRBD2 TRBV7-8 CASTRTSGRAYEQYF TGTGCCAGCACCCGTACTAGCGGGAGGGCCTACGAGCAGTACTTC
- TRBJ2-7 - TRBV6-1 CASSEPRVGSGQKPYEQYF TGTGCCAGCAGTGAACCACGGGTCGGTTCGGGACAAAAACCCTACGAGCAGTACTTC
- TRBJ1-2 - TRBV29-1 CSVEDGLRRQGQTYGYTF TGCAGCGTTGAAGACGGCCTTCGAAGGCAGGGACAAACCTATGGCTACACCTTC
- TRBJ1-5 TRBD1 TRBV7-2 CASSHRQGDQPQHF TGTGCCAGCAGCCACCGACAGGGGGATCAGCCCCAGCATTTT
- TRBJ1-1 TRBD1 TRBV9 CASNPSGTDNTEAFF TGTGCCAGCAACCCTTCCGGGACAGATAACACTGAAGCTTTCTTT
- TRBJ1-2 - TRBV7-2 CASSLASLPGYGYTF TGTGCCAGCAGCTTAGCTAGTCTTCCGGGGTATGGCTACACCTTC
once TRBJ1-4 TRBD1 TRBV7-2 CASSLAAGGNEKLFF TGTGCCAGCAGCTTAGCAGCAGGGGGTAATGAAAAACTGTTTTTT
- TRBJ2-2 TRBD1 TRBV7-6 CASSLGGQGVTGELFF TGTGCCAGCAGCTTAGGGGGACAGGGTGTCACCGGGGAGCTGTTTTTT
- TRBJ2-7 - TRBV7-9 CASTGDEQLYEQYF TGTGCCAGCACCGGAGACGAGCAGCTCTACGAGCAGTACTTC
- TRBJ2-3 TRBD1 TRBV7-9 CASSRDSQSTDTQYF TGTGCCAGCAGCAGGGACAGTCAGAGCACAGATACGCAGTATTTT
- TRBJ1-1 TRBD1 TRBV5-4 CASSTGQGMNTEAFF TGTGCCAGCAGCACCGGACAGGGTATGAACACTGAAGCTTTCTTT
- TRBJ1-1 - TRBV4-2 CASTHLALGQNTEAFF TGTGCCAGCACCCATCTCGCTTTAGGACAGAACACTGAAGCTTTCTTT
- TRBJ2-3 TRBD2 TRBV5-1 CASSLGLAGRTDTQYF TGCGCCAGCAGCTTGGGGCTAGCGGGCCGCACAGATACGCAGTATTTT
- TRBJ1-3 - TRBV5-1 CASSLGRSAGNTIYF TGCGCCAGCAGCTTGGGGAGATCAGCTGGAAACACCATATATTTT
- TRBJ2-1 - TRBV5-1 CASSITMGNEQFF TGCGCCAGCAGCATAACTATGGGCAATGAGCAGTTCTTC
- TRBJ2-2 TRBD2 TRBV7-2 CASKAGGRDTGELFF TGTGCCAGCAAGGCGGGAGGGAGGGACACCGGGGAGCTGTTTTTT
- TRBJ2-7 TRBD1 TRBV7-9 CASSLGGDSGYEQYF TGTGCCAGCAGCTTAGGTGGGGACAGCGGCTACGAGCAGTACTTC
- TRBJ1-5 TRBD1 TRBV7-8 CASSLERTGVGQPQHF TGTGCCAGCAGCTTAGAACGGACAGGGGTTGGGCAGCCCCAGCATTTT
- TRBJ1-6 - TRBV30 CAWSGGGNGSPLHF TGTGCCTGGAGTGGGGGGGGGAACGGGTCACCCCTCCACTTT
- TRBJ2-7 - TRBV7-8 CASSLNSGYEQYF TGTGCCAGCAGCTTAAATTCCGGCTACGAGCAGTACTTC
once TRBJ2-2 TRBD2 TRBV7-9 CASSPSGGANTGELFF TGTGCCAGCAGCCCTAGCGGGGGAGCGAACACCGGGGAGCTGTTTTTT
- TRBJ1-3 TRBD1 TRBV30 CAWSVTGGFGNTIYF TGTGCCTGGAGTGTCACAGGGGGTTTTGGAAACACCATATATTTT
- TRBJ2-7 TRBD2 TRBV19 CASSGAAGGSYEQYF TGTGCCAGTAGTGGCGCAGCGGGAGGATCCTACGAGCAGTACTTC
- TRBJ1-1 - TRBV7-9 CASSLVAGQGNTEAFF TGTGCCAGCAGCCTAGTAGCGGGGCAGGGGAACACTGAAGCTTTCTTT
- TRBJ2-1 - TRBV5-1 CASSTRDTRNEQFF TGCGCCAGCAGCACCCGGGACACGAGGAATGAGCAGTTCTTC
- TRBJ2-3 TRBD2 TRBV5-1 CASSLGTSAGTDTQYF TGCGCCAGCAGCTTGGGGACTAGCGCGGGGACAGATACGCAGTATTTT
- TRBJ1-6 - TRBV9 CASSVEAGRDSPLHF TGTGCCAGCAGCGTAGAGGCAGGGAGGGATTCACCCCTCCACTTT
- TRBJ1-2 - TRBV14 CASSQSVGASLHYGYTF TGTGCCAGCAGCCAGTCAGTGGGCGCATCCCTCCATTATGGCTACACCTTC
- TRBJ2-7 TRBD2 TRBV7-2 CASSGGLAGGSYEQYF TGTGCCAGCAGCGGGGGACTAGCGGGGGGTTCCTACGAGCAGTACTTC
- TRBJ2-7 - TRBV19 CASRRSTGPLDEQYF TGTGCCAGTAGGAGGTCGACAGGACCCTTGGACGAGCAGTACTTC
- TRBJ1-4 TRBD1 TRBV6-5 CASRKDRGWNEKLFF TGTGCCAGCAGGAAAGACAGGGGGTGGAATGAAAAACTGTTTTTT
- TRBJ2-2 - TRBV18 CASSPSYQASNTGELFF TGTGCCAGCTCACCTTCATACCAGGCCTCGAACACCGGGGAGCTGTTTTTT
- TRBJ1-2 TRBD1 TRBV19 CASSILDRAGSGYTF TGTGCCAGTAGTATATTGGACAGGGCCGGTAGTGGCTACACCTTC
once TRBJ2-7 TRBD2 TRBV7-2 CASSLDPGGFYEQYF TGTGCCAGCAGCTTAGATCCGGGGGGATTCTACGAGCAGTACTTC
- TRBJ2-7 TRBD1 TRBV2 CASSPADRAHEQYF TGTGCCAGCTCCCCGGCCGACAGGGCCCACGAGCAGTACTTC
- TRBJ2-2 - TRBV7-7 CASSLVGSTGELFF TGTGCCAGCAGCTTAGTCGGGAGCACCGGGGAGCTGTTTTTT
- TRBJ2-7 - TRBV12-1 CASSFHISAFHRAYEQYF TGTGCCAGCAGCTTTCACATTTCAGCGTTCCATCGAGCCTACGAGCAGTACTTC
- TRBJ2-1 TRBD1 TRBV11-3 CASSSDRGNEQFF TGTGCCAGCAGCTCTGACAGGGGAAATGAGCAGTTCTTC
few TRBJ2-7 - TRBV2 CASDILPAYEQYF TGTGCCAGCGACATTCTCCCGGCCTACGAGCAGTACTTC
- TRBJ2-1 TRBD2 TRBV27 CASSLFRTSNLGNEQFF TGTGCCAGCAGTTTATTTCGGACTAGTAATCTCGGCAATGAGCAGTTCTTC
- TRBJ1-4 TRBD1 TRBV27 CASTTGPNEKLFF TGTGCCAGCACGACAGGGCCTAATGAAAAACTGTTTTTT
- TRBJ2-3 TRBD2 TRBV18 CASSLLPGLAGVTSTDTQYF TGTGCCAGCTCACTCCTTCCGGGACTAGCGGGAGTCACTAGCACAGATACGCAGTATTTT
- TRBJ1-1 TRBD1 TRBV6-5 CASSYRGRGTEAFF TGTGCCAGCAGTTACAGGGGGCGCGGCACTGAAGCTTTCTTT
- TRBJ2-5 - TRBV25-1 CASSERQAYQETQYF TGTGCCAGCAGTGAGCGTCAGGCCTACCAAGAGACCCAGTACTTC
- TRBJ1-4 TRBD1 TRBV7-8 CASSARGTGGEKLFF TGTGCCAGCAGCGCCAGGGGGACAGGCGGGGAAAAACTGTTTTTT
- TRBJ2-7 TRBD2 TRBV6-1 CASIKGREASAEQYF TGTGCCAGCATAAAAGGGCGGGAGGCCTCGGCGGAGCAGTACTTC